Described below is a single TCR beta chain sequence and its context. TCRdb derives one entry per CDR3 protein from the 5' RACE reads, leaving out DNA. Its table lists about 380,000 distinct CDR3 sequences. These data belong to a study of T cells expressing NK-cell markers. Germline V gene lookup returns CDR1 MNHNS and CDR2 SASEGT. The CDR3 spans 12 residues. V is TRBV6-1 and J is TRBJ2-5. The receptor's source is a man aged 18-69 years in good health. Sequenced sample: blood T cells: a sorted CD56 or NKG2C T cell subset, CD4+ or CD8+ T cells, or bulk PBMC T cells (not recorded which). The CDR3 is CASRSGAQTQYF.